These T cell receptor beta chains were read from a single sample in a study of blood T cells in healthy people across ages. One entry per CDR3 protein, called by TCRdb with MiXCR from the 5' RACE reads. The profile covers 1.8 million or so distinct CDR3 sequences, with about 39% appearing a single time and about 21% taken by the ten largest. The sample comprised blood. Receptors originate from a human donor in good health. Both conserved end residues are part of each CDR3. The order of the fields is V gene, J gene, clone size, D gene, CDR3 protein, CDR3 DNA. D genes are given only for firm matches. Some rows mark clone size as missing; the rest say once, few, many or name a class of expanded clone.

TRBV29-1,TRBJ1-1,many,NA,CSVDPGRTEAFF,TGCAGCGTAGACCCGGGGAGAACTGAAGCTTTCTTT
TRBV7-2,TRBJ2-1,few,NA,CASSDQTDTYNEQFF,TGTGCCAGCAGCGATCAGACGGATACCTACAATGAGCAGTTCTTC
TRBV7-6,TRBJ2-3,NA,TRBD2,CASSLPRGSAGDHTSTDTQYF,TGTGCCAGCAGCTTACCCCGGGGATCAGCGGGGGACCACACTAGCACAGATACGCAGTATTTT
TRBV5-1,TRBJ1-5,NA,NA,CASSKGVDNQPQHF,TGCGCCAGCAGCAAGGGGGTAGACAATCAGCCCCAGCATTTT
TRBV14,TRBJ2-1,once,TRBD2,CTSSLLSGGNDNEQFF,TGTACCAGCAGCCTCCTGAGCGGGGGGAATGACAATGAGCAGTTCTTC
TRBV12-5,TRBJ2-2,NA,TRBD1,CASGSGQGHTGELFF,TGTGCTAGTGGTAGCGGACAGGGACACACCGGGGAGCTGTTTTTT
TRBV20-1,TRBJ2-7,NA,TRBD1,CSARIPGTGTYEQYF,TGCAGTGCGCGTATACCAGGGACAGGCACCTACGAGCAGTACTTC
TRBV4-1,TRBJ1-4,NA,NA,CASSQVAGTSTNEKLFF,TGCGCCAGCAGCCAAGTTGCGGGAACTTCAACTAATGAAAAACTGTTTTTT
TRBV7-9,TRBJ1-3,NA,TRBD1,CASTTGVDGNTIYF,TGTGCCAGCACGACAGGGGTGGATGGAAACACCATATATTTT
TRBV7-2,TRBJ2-7,once,NA,CASSTTYGAKASYEQYF,TGTGCCAGCAGCACCACGTATGGGGCAAAGGCCTCCTACGAGCAGTACTTC
TRBV29-1,TRBJ1-1,NA,TRBD1,CSVQRTGRDTEAFF,TGCAGCGTTCAAAGGACAGGCCGGGACACTGAAGCTTTCTTT